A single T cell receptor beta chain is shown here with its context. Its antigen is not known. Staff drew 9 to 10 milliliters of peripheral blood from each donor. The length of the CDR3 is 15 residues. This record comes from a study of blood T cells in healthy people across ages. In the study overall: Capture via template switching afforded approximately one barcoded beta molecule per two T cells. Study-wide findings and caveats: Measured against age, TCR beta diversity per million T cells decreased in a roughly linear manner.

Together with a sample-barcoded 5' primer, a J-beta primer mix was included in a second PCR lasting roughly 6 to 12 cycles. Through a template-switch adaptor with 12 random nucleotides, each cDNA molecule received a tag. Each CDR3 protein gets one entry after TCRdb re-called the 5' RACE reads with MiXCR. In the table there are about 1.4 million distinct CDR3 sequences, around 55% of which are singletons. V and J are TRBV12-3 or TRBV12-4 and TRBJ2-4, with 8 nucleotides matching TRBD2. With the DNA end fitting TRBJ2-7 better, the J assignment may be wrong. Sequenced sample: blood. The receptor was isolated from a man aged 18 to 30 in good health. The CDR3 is CASSPSGSQFYEQYF. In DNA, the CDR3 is TGTGCCAGCAGCCCCAGCGGGAGCCAATTCTACGAGCAGTACTTC.